This record concerns one T cell receptor beta chain sequence. Its antigen is not known. Here immunoSEQ multiplex PCR was the method, and the copy in TCRdb shows in-frame clones only, minus some. Among about 380,000 clones listed, about 96% were seen once. This sample is part of a study of shared clonotypes between healthy human individuals. Overall study results and limits: Memory subsets generally showed smaller estimated richness than naive subsets did. Rarefaction curves obtained for sorted subsets showed sequencing incomplete despite large depth. Sequencing depth was expected to influence donor clonotype sharing.

This CDR3 comprises 13 residues. V was cut by 5 bases and J by 1 base, with 8 bases left in between. Germline-derived CDR1 and CDR2 are MDHEN and SYDVKM. The sequence derives from a man between 25 and 39 years old in good health. This chain joins TRBV28 and TRBJ1-2; D is possibly TRBD1 (6 bases). The material sequenced was memory CD8+ T cells sorted from blood. Subset in this sample: CD45RO+ cells pooled with CCR7-negative TemRA cells. Written as DNA, the CDR3 is TGTGCCAGCAGTACACAGGGTAACTATGGCTACACCTTC. This sequence encodes CASSTQGNYGYTF.